This entry lists 10 T cell receptor delta chains sequenced from one sample in a study of γδ T cells in repeated Plasmodium falciparum infection. Gammadelta T cells were flow-sorted from PBMC into Vgamma9/Vdelta2+ and Vdelta2-negative populations for bulk analysis. With CATT, TCRdb re-called clones from the multiplex PCR reads. The profile shows under 65,000 delta-chain clones, 1.7% of them singletons. The sequenced sample consisted of gamma-delta T cells from blood. These receptors originate from a pool of human donors (malaria-infected and uninfected, not separated).

There are many counts of this clone. A far larger clone differs by one base, so this is likely a read error. Other DNA sequences within the sample encode an identical CDR3. This rearrangement joins TRDV1 to TRDJ1; D gene ambiguous. Germline CDR1 is TSWWSYY and CDR2 is QGS. CDR3 size: 17 residues. CDR3 residues: CALGTEGSLRFADKLIF. CDR3 coding DNA: TGCGCTCTTGGAACAGAGGGTTCCCTGAGATTCGCCGATAAACTCATCTTT.

This clone was recorded at least ten times. The protein TCRdb gives is from a much larger clone and does not agree with this DNA's translation at residue 10, likely a read error; the protein shown here comes from the DNA. V is TRDV2 and J is TRDJ1; D not certain. Germline V gives CDR1 GEAIGNYY, CDR2 EKD. V was clipped by 0 bases and J by 0 bases, with 16 bases between them. This CDR3 comprises 17 residues. The CDR3 loop reads CACDTLGLSGDTDKLIF. The DNA of the CDR3 is TGTGCCTGTGACACCTTAGGACTCTCAGGGGACACCGATAAACTCATCTTT.

This clone has more than one count but fewer than ten. A far bigger clonotype differs at one base, so this is likely a read error. Other nucleotide sequences from this sample produce the same CDR3. The V and J genes are TRDV1 and TRDJ1, with TRDD3 matching over 7 bases. TCRdb gives no J gene; it was assigned here by matching the DNA to germline. Germline CDR1 is TSWWSYY and CDR2 is QGS. This CDR3 is built from 20 residues. The V segment lost 2 bases and the J segment 3 bases; nucleotides outside the gene matches: 21. The CDR3 coding sequence is TGTGCTCTTGGGGAATGGGGGAGGTCCTGGGCCCGGCTCAGAGCCGATAAACTCATCTTT. The encoded protein is CALGEWGRSWARLRADKLIF.

As concerns this clone: It is likely a read error: a sequence one base away is far more abundant. This sample includes further DNA sequences coding for the same CDR3. The chain joins TRDV1 to TRDJ1, with 12 bases aligning to TRDD3. Matching the DNA to germline supplied the J gene, which TCRdb does not give. Germline V CDR1 and CDR2: TSWWSYY, QGS. There are 28 residues in the CDR3. V shed 5 bases, J shed 6 bases, and the junction held 46 bases outside the gene matches. CDR3 sequence: CALGNQRTLRGLTYYWGIQREYTHKLIF. CDR3 sequence (DNA): TGTGCTCTTGGGAACCAACGGACATTACGGGGGCTTACCTACTACTGGGGGATACAAAGAGAGTATACGCATAAACTCATCTTT.

Ten or more counts support this clone. This could be a read error, since a much larger clone is one nucleotide away. V and J are TRDV1 and TRDJ1; 9 bases fit TRDD3. Unmatched junction bases numbered 20, after V lost 4 bases and J lost 5 bases. Germline-derived CDR1 and CDR2 are TSWWSYY and QGS. This CDR3 has 19 amino acids. CDR3 coding DNA: TGTGCTCTTGGGGGAACTCTCTTTCCTACTCTGGGGGATGTAGATAAACTCATCTTT. Protein product: CALGGTLFPTLGDVDKLIF.

This clone was detected ten times or more. The gene calls are TRDV1 and TRDJ1, with TRDD3 matching over 10 bases. Losses at the gene ends were 0 bases for V and 2 bases for J; bases not matched to a gene: 9. This CDR3 comprises 18 residues. Germline loops: CDR1 TSWWSYY, CDR2 QGS. The CDR3 sequence is CALGELLWGIQETDKLIF. CDR3 in DNA: TGTGCTCTTGGGGAACTCCTGTGGGGGATACAGGAGACCGATAAACTCATCTTT.

Turning to this clone: TCRdb assigns this DNA the protein of a much larger clone, which departs from its translation at residue 20; this likely reflects a read error, and the protein shown comes from translating the DNA. This same CDR3 is encoded by further DNA sequences in the sample. V gene TRDV1 combines with J gene TRDJ1, with 8 bases lining up with TRDD3. CDR1 and CDR2 (germline): TSWWSYY, QGS. The length of the CDR3 is 25 residues. The CDR3 is CALGELGKGSGLLLLGILPVDKLIF. Written as DNA, the CDR3 is TGTGCTCTTGGGGAACTAGGGAAAGGGAGTGGCCTACTGTTACTGGGGATACTCCCGGTCGATAAACTTATCTTT.

Worth noting for this clone: The TCRdb protein, from a much larger clone, departs from this DNA's translation at residue 15, likely by read error; the protein shown derives from the DNA. V usage is TRDV1 and J usage is TRDJ1; TRDD3 matches at 13 bases. The J gene, missing from TCRdb, was assigned here through DNA to germline matching. In germline, CDR1 is TSWWSYY, CDR2 QGS. The CDR3 covers 24 residues. V trimming: 5 bases; J trimming: 5 bases; junction bases outside the gene matches: 32. The DNA of the CDR3 is TGTGCTCTTGGGCCTACGACCTTCGGTCGTACTGGGGGATACGTGTCTTTGGGTGGGGATAAACTCATCTTT. It translates to CALGPTTFGRTGGYVSLGGDKLIF.

This clone has a count of ten or more. A read error likely explains why the TCRdb protein, taken from a much larger clone, differs from this DNA's translation at residue 3; the protein shown is translated from the DNA. The genes are TRDV1 and TRDJ1; D may be TRDD3 (6 bases). This CDR3 is built from 18 residues. Germline assignment: CDR1 TSWWSYY and CDR2 QGS. CDR3 residues: CAPGEVYPRESYTDKLIF. CDR3 nucleotides: TGTGCTCCTGGGGAAGTGTACCCGCGGGAATCGTACACCGATAAACTCATCTTT.

This clone was picked up a small number of times. The amino acid sequence in TCRdb belongs to a much larger clone and departs from this DNA's translation at residue 5, likely a sequencing read error; the sequence shown is translated from the DNA. This chain connects TRDV1 to TRDJ1; no clear D gene. TCRdb leaves out the J gene; it was filled in here by matching the DNA to germline. The V and J ends lost 4 bases and 2 bases respectively, with 17 bases between them. CDR3 length: 16 residues. Per the germline V gene, CDR1 is TSWWSYY and CDR2 is QGS. The CDR3 here is CALGGLRWRETDKLIF. The CDR3 DNA is TGTGCTCTTGGGGGACTTAGGTGGAGGGAAACCGATAAACTCATCTTT.